One and the same sample provided the 8 T cell receptor beta chains below, sequenced in a study of cytomegalovirus exposure and HLA in healthy donors. Using immunoSEQ multiplex PCR, the repertoire was profiled, and TCRdb retains in-frame clones only, with some absent. In the table there are around 120,000 clones, approximately 85% of which are singletons. The sample consisted of PBMCs. These receptors came from a man younger than 35 in good health and CMV-seronegative.

The chain carries TRBV30 and TRBJ2-1; 8 nucleotides align to TRBD2. Unmatched junction bases numbered 2, after V lost 1 base and J lost 0 bases. Germline V lookup: CDR1 GTSNPN, CDR2 SVGIG (reference sequence). The CDR3 has 15 amino acids. CDR3 DNA: TGTGCCTGGAGTGGTAGCGGGGCCTCCTACAATGAGCAGTTCTTC. This sequence encodes CAWSGSGASYNEQFF.

This sequence joins TRBV7-2 and TRBJ2-5; TRBD2 might be the D (8 bases). The ends were cut back, 7 bases at V and 2 bases at J, with 14 bases in the middle. CDR3 length: 14 amino acids. The germline gives CDR1 SGHTA, CDR2 FQGNSA. The CDR3 loop is CASTRGGQQETQYF. The CDR3 DNA sequence: TGTGCCAGCACCCGGGGGGGACAGCAAGAGACCCAGTACTTC.

V gene TRBV7-6 combines with J gene TRBJ2-7, with TRBD1 matching 9 bases. Looked up from germline, CDR1 is SGHVS and CDR2 is FNYEAQ. The CDR3 is 16 amino acids. V trimming: 5 bases; J trimming: 1 base; junction bases outside the gene matches: 9. CDR3 sequence reads: CASSPGTGIASYEQYF. The DNA of the CDR3 is TGTGCCAGCAGCCCCGGGACAGGGATAGCTTCCTACGAGCAGTACTTC.

The chain uses TRBV30 and TRBJ2-5, with D possibly matching TRBD2 (6 bases). This CDR3 is 13 amino acids long. The germline V gene has CDR1 GTSNPN and CDR2 SVGIG (reference sequence). The ends were cut back, 2 bases at V and 9 bases at J, with 16 bases in the middle. The CDR3: CAWSTAGTSSQYF. The CDR3, as DNA: TGTGCCTGGAGTACGGCGGGGACCTCTTCCCAGTACTTC.

The V gene is TRBV19, the J gene TRBJ2-3; TRBD1 matches at 9 bases. Germline CDR1 and CDR2: LNHDA and SQIVND (reference sequence). The CDR3 has 15 residues. The trim removed 8 bases at V and 4 bases at J, leaving 10 bases unmatched. The CDR3 sequence: CASQRQGEGADTQYF. The CDR3 DNA sequence: TGTGCCAGTCAAAGACAGGGGGAAGGGGCAGATACGCAGTATTTT.

The chain joins TRBV5-4 to TRBJ1-2; 10 nucleotides agree with TRBD1. This CDR3 is 16 amino acids long. Losses at the gene ends were 6 bases for V and 4 bases for J; bases not matched to a gene: 12. From germline, CDR1 is SGHNT and CDR2 YYREEE (reference sequence). The chain's CDR3 is CASTGGTGANPYGYTF. The CDR3 nucleotides are TGTGCCAGCACCGGGGGGACAGGGGCCAATCCCTATGGCTACACCTTC.

The gene calls are TRBV30 and TRBJ2-6, with 8 bases matching TRBD1. The V segment lost 0 bases and the J segment 2 bases; nucleotides outside the gene matches: 9. The CDR3 sequence is 18 residues long. Per the germline V gene, CDR1 is GTSNPN and CDR2 is SVGIG (reference sequence). The CDR3 DNA follows: TGTGCCTGGAGTGTTAAGTCAGGGGGCCCCCCTGGGGCCAACGTCCTGACTTTC. Translating gives CAWSVKSGGPPGANVLTF.

This clone occurred once. The chain combines TRBV15 with TRBJ2-3; no firm D call. Per the germline V gene, CDR1 is LNHNV and CDR2 is YYDKDF (reference sequence). The CDR3 has 13 residues. Trimming left V 5 bases short and J 2 bases short, with 8 bases between. This chain's CDR3 is CATSLAPTDTQYF. In DNA, the CDR3 is TGTGCCACCAGCTTGGCCCCCACAGATACGCAGTATTTT.